The clone carrying this T cell receptor beta chain was recorded only once. This sample stems from a study of blood T cell repertoires in COVID-19. The overall study: The United States, Italy and Spain provided the acute and convalescent COVID-19 samples. The analysed material was cDNA or gDNA that came from T cells, B-cell-depleted T cells, or PBMCs.

In the authors' workflow: By means of reference gene primer amplification, nucleated cell counts were estimated. The repertoire was sequenced with immunoSEQ multiplex PCR; TCRdb's copy has only in-frame clones and lacks some. From that table come the V and J calls and clone size; the DNA was used to work out D and trimming. The sample contains about 270,000 clones, roughly 85% of which appear only once. J was trimmed by 9 bases and V by 3 bases; bases with no gene match: 13. The CDR3 extends over 16 amino acids. The germline V gene encodes CDR1 KGHSH and CDR2 LQKENI. Source material: peripheral blood. The chain joins TRBV18 to TRBJ2-1; 8 bases are a match to TRBD1. This sequence was found in a woman aged 18-29 years with acute or convalescent COVID-19. CDR3 amino acids: CASSPTGTGRVGEQFF. The CDR3 DNA reads as TGTGCCAGCTCACCTACCGGGACAGGAAGGGTGGGTGAGCAGTTCTTC.